Listed below are T cell receptor beta chains from one sample, sequenced in a study of T cell responses to AZD1222 COVID-19 vaccine. Clones were read by immunoSEQ multiplex PCR, and TCRdb kept only the in-frame ones, dropping some. Of about 120,000 clones in the sample, over 80% were seen once. Here the sequenced sample was peripheral blood, taken on day 0 of AZD1222 vaccination. All receptors come from an adult in good health. Both conserved end residues are part of each CDR3. The D gene is left open where the match is weak. A clone size is listed for some rows: how often the clone was seen (once, few, many), or a class if it is expanded.

cdr3_nt: TGTGCCAGCTATGGGGGAATACAGAGGAACGGGGGCTACACCTTC; cdr3_aa: CASYGGIQRNGGYTF; v_call: TRBV6-5; d_call: NA; clone_size: NA; j_call: TRBJ1-2
cdr3_nt: TGTGCCAGCAGCCAGTTGGTGACCTACGAGCAGTACTTC; cdr3_aa: CASSQLVTYEQYF; v_call: TRBV3-1/TRBV3-2; d_call: NA; clone_size: NA; j_call: TRBJ2-7
cdr3_nt: TGTGCCACCGCCGGGACAGGGGACTATGGCTACACCTTC; cdr3_aa: CATAGTGDYGYTF; v_call: TRBV18; d_call: TRBD1; clone_size: NA; j_call: TRBJ1-2
cdr3_nt: TGTGCCAGCAGCCAAGGGCTAGCGGGGTCGTACGAGCAGTACTTC; cdr3_aa: CASSQGLAGSYEQYF; v_call: TRBV3-1/TRBV3-2; d_call: TRBD2; clone_size: once; j_call: TRBJ2-7
cdr3_nt: TGTGCCAGTAGTATCCGAGTCGATAATGAAAAACTGTTTTTT; cdr3_aa: CASSIRVDNEKLFF; v_call: TRBV19; d_call: NA; clone_size: NA; j_call: TRBJ1-4
cdr3_nt: TGTGCCAGCAGTTTTTGGGACAGGGCCTACGAGCAGTACTTC; cdr3_aa: CASSFWDRAYEQYF; v_call: TRBV2; d_call: TRBD1; clone_size: NA; j_call: TRBJ2-7
cdr3_nt: TGCAGCGGGGTGGCGGGACAGGGGGCGAATGAGCAGTTCTTC; cdr3_aa: CSGVAGQGANEQFF; v_call: TRBV29-1; d_call: TRBD1; clone_size: NA; j_call: TRBJ2-1
cdr3_nt: TGTGCCAGCAGTTACTCCTGGAGCTCCTATAATTCACCCCTCCACTTT; cdr3_aa: CASSYSWSSYNSPLHF; v_call: TRBV6-5; d_call: NA; clone_size: NA; j_call: TRBJ1-6
cdr3_nt: TGCAGCGCCGAGTACAATGAGCAGTTCTTC; cdr3_aa: CSAEYNEQFF; v_call: TRBV29-1; d_call: NA; clone_size: once; j_call: TRBJ2-1
cdr3_nt: TGTGCCAGCAGTCTCTTCTTTGGGGGTAAGCCCTACGAGCAGTACTTC; cdr3_aa: CASSLFFGGKPYEQYF; v_call: TRBV27; d_call: NA; clone_size: once; j_call: TRBJ2-7
cdr3_nt: TGTGCCAGCAGCGCAATTCAGGGATTTTCGAATGAGCAGTTCTTC; cdr3_aa: CASSAIQGFSNEQFF; v_call: TRBV9; d_call: NA; clone_size: NA; j_call: TRBJ2-1
cdr3_nt: TGCGCCAGCAGGGAGACTAGCGGGACGACAGATACGCAGTATTTT; cdr3_aa: CASRETSGTTDTQYF; v_call: TRBV10-2; d_call: TRBD2; clone_size: NA; j_call: TRBJ2-3
cdr3_nt: TGTGCCAGCAGCCAGGGGAAGTACGAGCAGTACTTC; cdr3_aa: CASSQGKYEQYF; v_call: TRBV5-5; d_call: NA; clone_size: NA; j_call: TRBJ2-7
cdr3_nt: TGTGCCAGCAGCCTGCCCACCGGGACAACCTACGAGCAGTACTTC; cdr3_aa: CASSLPTGTTYEQYF; v_call: TRBV7-2; d_call: NA; clone_size: NA; j_call: TRBJ2-7
cdr3_nt: TGTGCCAGCAGCCGAGGGGACTCTGGAAACACCATATATTTT; cdr3_aa: CASSRGDSGNTIYF; v_call: TRBV7-6; d_call: NA; clone_size: NA; j_call: TRBJ1-3
cdr3_nt: TGTGCCAGCAGTGACGGCGGGACTCCCTACAATGAGCAGTTCTTC; cdr3_aa: CASSDGGTPYNEQFF; v_call: TRBV6-1; d_call: NA; clone_size: NA; j_call: TRBJ2-1
cdr3_nt: TGTGCCAGCAGCTTCGGGGACAGGGTACGGGGAGCTTTCTTT; cdr3_aa: CASSFGDRVRGAFF; v_call: TRBV28; d_call: TRBD1; clone_size: NA; j_call: TRBJ1-1
cdr3_nt: TGTGCCAGCAGCTCAAGGACAGAGGATACCGGGGAGCTGTTTTTT; cdr3_aa: CASSSRTEDTGELFF; v_call: TRBV9; d_call: NA; clone_size: NA; j_call: TRBJ2-2
cdr3_nt: TGTGCCAGTAGACAGTTCTCTAGGGGTGGCGATACGCAGTATTTT; cdr3_aa: CASRQFSRGGDTQYF; v_call: TRBV19; d_call: NA; clone_size: NA; j_call: TRBJ2-3
cdr3_nt: TGTGCCAGCAGTTTGGTAATGAGGGGAAGCGAGCAGTACTTC; cdr3_aa: CASSLVMRGSEQYF; v_call: TRBV28; d_call: NA; clone_size: NA; j_call: TRBJ2-7
cdr3_nt: TGCAGCGTGTCCCCGGGACAGGGCGAGACCCAGTACTTC; cdr3_aa: CSVSPGQGETQYF; v_call: TRBV29-1; d_call: TRBD1; clone_size: NA; j_call: TRBJ2-5
cdr3_nt: TGTGCCAGCAGCGTGTTAAGCGGGGACGGTGAAAAACTGTTTTTT; cdr3_aa: CASSVLSGDGEKLFF; v_call: TRBV9; d_call: NA; clone_size: NA; j_call: TRBJ1-4
cdr3_nt: TGTGCCAGTAGTATAGGGACAGCCCCGAACACTGAAGCTTTCTTT; cdr3_aa: CASSIGTAPNTEAFF; v_call: TRBV19; d_call: NA; clone_size: few; j_call: TRBJ1-1
cdr3_nt: TGTGCCAGTAGTATTTGGTTGTCACTTAGCACAGATACGCAGTATTTT; cdr3_aa: CASSIWLSLSTDTQYF; v_call: TRBV19; d_call: NA; clone_size: NA; j_call: TRBJ2-3
cdr3_nt: TGTGCCAGCTTTTTACCGGGACCGCTGACTTCAAATAGCAATCAGCCCCAGCATTTT; cdr3_aa: CASFLPGPLTSNSNQPQHF; v_call: TRBV6-7; d_call: NA; clone_size: NA; j_call: TRBJ1-5
cdr3_nt: TGTGCCAGCAGCGTCGGGGCCTCCCACGGAAACACCATATATTTT; cdr3_aa: CASSVGASHGNTIYF; v_call: TRBV9; d_call: NA; clone_size: NA; j_call: TRBJ1-3
cdr3_nt: TGTGCCATCAGCTCACAGGGAAGCAATCAGCCCCAGCATTTT; cdr3_aa: CAISSQGSNQPQHF; v_call: TRBV10-3; d_call: NA; clone_size: NA; j_call: TRBJ1-5
cdr3_nt: TGTGCCAGCAGCTTTCAAGGGGCAGAGACCCAGTACTTC; cdr3_aa: CASSFQGAETQYF; v_call: TRBV11-3; d_call: NA; clone_size: NA; j_call: TRBJ2-5
cdr3_nt: TGTGCCAGCCACGACAGGGGGCGCCTCGGCACTGAAGCTTTCTTT; cdr3_aa: CASHDRGRLGTEAFF; v_call: TRBV2; d_call: TRBD1; clone_size: NA; j_call: TRBJ1-1
cdr3_nt: TGTGCCAGCAGCAGAAAAAGCAATCAGCCCCAGCATTTT; cdr3_aa: CASSRKSNQPQHF; v_call: TRBV6-2/TRBV6-3; d_call: NA; clone_size: medium-sized; j_call: TRBJ1-5
cdr3_nt: TGTGCCAGTAGGACAACCGGGACAGGAGTCTACGAGCAGTACTTC; cdr3_aa: CASRTTGTGVYEQYF; v_call: TRBV19; d_call: TRBD1; clone_size: NA; j_call: TRBJ2-7
cdr3_nt: TGTGCTAGTGGAGCCCCTGACAGGGTTTTAGGCGGCTACACCTTC; cdr3_aa: CASGAPDRVLGGYTF; v_call: TRBV12-5; d_call: TRBD1; clone_size: once; j_call: TRBJ1-2
cdr3_nt: TGCAGTGCTTCCCTCTTCTACGAGCAGTACTTC; cdr3_aa: CSASLFYEQYF; v_call: TRBV20-1; d_call: NA; clone_size: NA; j_call: TRBJ2-7
cdr3_nt: TGTGCCAGCAGCCAAGATCGGAAACAGGGAAACTATGGCTACACCTTC; cdr3_aa: CASSQDRKQGNYGYTF; v_call: TRBV4-2; d_call: NA; clone_size: NA; j_call: TRBJ1-2
cdr3_nt: TGTGCCAGCAGCTTGTCCCCGAAACAGGGGCGCGACTATGGCTACACCTTC; cdr3_aa: CASSLSPKQGRDYGYTF; v_call: TRBV5-4; d_call: TRBD1; clone_size: NA; j_call: TRBJ1-2
cdr3_nt: TGTGCCAGCAGCTTGGGCGCGGGATACACTGAAGCTTTCTTT; cdr3_aa: CASSLGAGYTEAFF; v_call: TRBV5-6; d_call: NA; clone_size: NA; j_call: TRBJ1-1
cdr3_nt: TGTGCCAGCCGCTTTCTCCAGACCTACGAGCAGTACTTC; cdr3_aa: CASRFLQTYEQYF; v_call: TRBV6-5; d_call: NA; clone_size: NA; j_call: TRBJ2-7
cdr3_nt: TGTGCCAGCAGCCACGGACTAGCGGGGGCCCTAGCCTACGAGCAGTACTTC; cdr3_aa: CASSHGLAGALAYEQYF; v_call: TRBV3-1/TRBV3-2; d_call: TRBD2; clone_size: NA; j_call: TRBJ2-7